The T cell receptor (beta chain) under discussion was sequenced for a study of shared clonotypes between healthy human individuals. Method: immunoSEQ multiplex PCR; TCRdb's copy keeps in-frame clones and lacks some. Of about 2.4 million clones listed, 93% are singletons. This clone was picked up a small number of times. V was pared by 7 bases and J by 1 base, with 10 bases between. The germline V gene has CDR1 LNHDA and CDR2 SQIVND (reference sequence). The CDR3 totals 13 residues. The J gene is TRBJ1-1, the V gene TRBV19, with D unresolved. The specimen was naive CD4+ T cells from PBMCs. The subset: CD45RA+ positively selected. This clonotype originated in a man aged 18 to 30 in good health. Some clones in this sample may be carry-over from other donors' samples. CDR3: CASTPRENTEAFF. The CDR3 DNA is TGTGCCAGTACCCCTCGGGAGAACACTGAAGCTTTCTTT.